Each of the 6 T cell receptor beta chains below was sequenced from the same sample in a study of blood T cell repertoires in COVID-19. Using immunoSEQ multiplex PCR, the repertoire was profiled, and TCRdb retains in-frame clones only, with some absent. The table lists roughly 100,000 clones, roughly 90% of them singletons. The sequencing input was peripheral blood. The receptors were gathered from a woman aged 60 to 75 with acute or convalescent COVID-19.

J is TRBJ2-7 and V is TRBV7-2; D is ambiguous. This CDR3 is built from 14 residues. Germline CDR1 is SGHTA and CDR2 is FQGNSA. Deletions cut 1 base from V and 0 bases from J, with 7 bases between. The CDR3 coding sequence is TGTGCCAGCAGCTTAGTGACATCCTCCTACGAGCAGTACTTC. Protein sequence: CASSLVTSSYEQYF.

The V call is TRBV2, the J call TRBJ1-2, with D possibly being TRBD1 (6 bases). The V end lost 6 bases, the J end lost 4 bases, and 15 bases lay between the germline ends. From germline, CDR1 is SNHLY and CDR2 FYNNEI. CDR3 size: 14 residues. The CDR3 is CASREQGPLYGYTF. The CDR3 DNA follows: TGTGCCAGCAGGGAACAGGGTCCTCTCTATGGCTACACCTTC. Full variable domain (rest looked up from reference TRBV2 and TRBJ1-2): EPEVTQTPSHQVTQMGQEVILRCVPISNHLYFYWYRQILGQKVEFLVSFYNNEISEKSEIFDDQFSVERPDGSNFTLKIRSTKLEDSAMYFCASREQGPLYGYTFGSGTRLTVV.

The gene calls are TRBV10-3 and TRBJ1-6; D possibly corresponds to TRBD1 (5 bases). The CDR3 runs to 15 residues. The V and J ends lost 6 bases and 7 bases respectively, with 16 bases between them. Germline CDR1 ENHRY, CDR2 SYGVKD. CDR3 residues: CAIRAATAENSPLHF. For the CDR3, the DNA is TGTGCCATCAGAGCCGCGACAGCTGAAAATTCACCCCTCCACTTT.

This chain uses TRBV6-5 with TRBJ1-3, with 7 bases identical to TRBD1. CDR1 is MNHEY, CDR2 SVGAGI, per germline. J was trimmed by 2 bases and V by 0 bases; bases with no gene match: 1. CDR3 length equals 15 residues. Here the CDR3 reads CASSYSGGAGNTIYF. In DNA form, the CDR3 reads TGTGCCAGCAGTTACTCAGGGGGCGCTGGAAACACCATATATTTT.

The CDR3 region is CASSLAGTGVGRQFF. The CDR3 coding sequence is TGTGCCAGCAGCTTAGCGGGAACGGGGGTCGGGCGGCAGTTCTTC. The chain recombines TRBV7-9 with TRBJ2-1; a weak D match, TRBD2 (6 bases). CDR1 and CDR2 (germline): SEHNR, FQNEAQ (reference sequence). This CDR3 comprises 15 residues. Trimming left V 0 bases short and J 12 bases short, with 18 bases between.

This chain uses TRBV6-5 with TRBJ1-2; D is unresolved. The V gene's germline CDR1 is MNHEY and CDR2 SVGAGI. Trimming stripped 5 bases from V and 6 bases from J, with 13 bases between. CDR3 length: 13 amino acids. The DNA for the CDR3 is TGTGCCAGCAGTCCTCCGGAGAGGGATGGCTACACCTTC. This encodes CASSPPERDGYTF.